This passage covers 9 T cell receptor beta chains from one sample sequenced in a study of T cell responses to AZD1222 COVID-19 vaccine. Libraries were prepared by immunoSEQ multiplex PCR; TCRdb keeps only in-frame clonotypes and omits some of them. This repertoire comprises over 120,000 clones; its ten largest clones make up 2% to 2.5%. Sequenced input: peripheral blood. The source is an adult in good health.

With respect to this clone: At one boundary the junction diverges from the germline segment, which might be a read error. This chain connects TRBV11-3 to TRBJ1-2, with D possibly matching TRBD1 (6 bases). This CDR3 has 15 amino acids. CDR1 and CDR2 from the germline V gene are SGHNT and YENEEA. In DNA, the CDR3 is TGTGCCGGCAGCGCTAGGGGGGTTACCAACTATGGCTACACCTTC. Protein product: CAGSARGVTNYGYTF. The full variable domain, completed using reference TRBV11-3 and TRBJ1-2, is EAGVVQSPRYKIIEKKQPVAFWCNPISGHNTLYWYLQNLGQGPELLIRYENEEAVDDSQLPKDRFSAERLKGVDSTLKIQPAELGDSAVYLCAGSARGVTNYGYTFGSGTRLTVV.

This sequence joins TRBV4-1 and TRBJ2-1; tentative D call: TRBD2 (6 bases). CDR3 length: 13 residues. The V gene lost 1 base and the J gene lost 12 bases, with 13 bases spanning the gap. Germline CDR1 MGHRA, CDR2 YSYEKL. The CDR3 DNA reads TGCGCCAGCAGCCAAGTGGGAGGTCGGGGGCAGTTCTTC. The encoded protein is CASSQVGGRGQFF.

This chain connects TRBV19 to TRBJ1-1; a weak D match, TRBD1 (5 bases). The CDR3 consists of 12 residues. Germline V lookup: CDR1 LNHDA, CDR2 SQIVND (reference sequence). V was shortened by 4 bases and J by 11 bases, with 14 bases between the two germline ends. This chain's CDR3 is CASSTPSGDAFF. The CDR3 DNA reads as TGTGCCAGTAGTACCCCGTCCGGGGACGCTTTCTTT.

The gene calls are TRBV3-1 (or the pseudogene TRBV3-2) and TRBJ1-4; D gene unclear. The V gene's germline CDR1 is LGHDT and CDR2 YNNKEL (reference sequence). The CDR3 is made up of 15 amino acids. The V end lost 2 bases, the J end lost 4 bases, and 11 bases lay between the germline ends. In nucleotides, the CDR3 is TGTGCCAGCAGCCAAACCGGACGGCGTAATGAAAAACTGTTTTTT. This codes for CASSQTGRRNEKLFF.

The V and J genes are TRBV19 and TRBJ2-2; D perhaps matches TRBD1 (6 bases). Germline loops: CDR1 LNHDA, CDR2 SQIVND (reference sequence). The CDR3 length is 14 residues. The germline V and J ends were trimmed by 6 bases and 0 bases, with 8 bases remaining between them. The CDR3 region has the DNA TGTGCCAGTAGCAGGGGCACGAACACCGGGGAGCTGTTTTTT. Amino acid sequence: CASSRGTNTGELFF.

The chain has TRBV6-1 and TRBJ1-1; 7 bases match TRBD1. The CDR3 sequence is 15 residues long. J lost 1 base, V lost 3 bases, and 5 bases had no gene match. Germline-derived CDR1 and CDR2 are MNHNS and SASEGT. CDR3 bases: TGTGCCAGCAGTGATTACAGGGGTTGGAACACTGAAGCTTTCTTT. Amino acids: CASSDYRGWNTEAFF.

This chain uses TRBV23-1 with TRBJ1-4; weak D call: TRBD1 (6 bases). TRBV23-1 has ORF status, its function being uncertain. This CDR3 spans 15 amino acids. The V gene lost 7 bases and the J gene lost 8 bases, with 20 bases spanning the gap. The CDR3 here is CASIRHYRVLEKLFF. CDR3 sequence (DNA): TGCGCCAGCATTCGCCACTACAGGGTCTTGGAAAAACTGTTTTTT.

The V gene is TRBV12-1, the J gene TRBJ1-4. TRBV12-1 corresponds to a pseudogene. The CDR3 sequence is 17 residues long. Here the CDR3 DNA reads TGTGCCAGCAGCTTTTGGGGTAAAGGGCCTGCCGATGAAAAACTGTTTTTT. This sequence encodes CASSFWGKGPADEKLFF.

V gene TRBV5-8 combines with J gene TRBJ2-3; D not resolved. V was clipped by 0 bases and J by 1 base, with 3 bases between them. Germline V gives CDR1 SGHTS, CDR2 YDEGEE. This CDR3 region has 13 residues. The DNA for the CDR3 is TGTGCCAGCAGCTTGGTTGGCACAGATACGCAGTATTTT. This encodes CASSLVGTDTQYF.